Sequencing of this T cell receptor (beta chain) was carried out in a study of identical twins (TCRdb year 2016). Notes on the research overall: TCR alpha and beta repertoires from monozygotic twins, unrelated adults of various ages and cord blood were deep-sequenced to test whether fetal clonotypes persist. To rule out contamination, the twin experiments were replicated at different times with different library preparation protocols.

Study-level results and caveats: Zero-insertion analyses could be partly confounded by invariant T cells such as MAIT and iNKT, though diverse VJ usage argued against such confounding for most clonotypes. Compared with coincidental sharing between unrelated individuals, out-of-frame TCR alpha sequences shared between twins showed an excess of sequences with low generation probability. Recombination models systematically underestimated out-of-frame TCR alpha sharing in monozygotic twins but agreed with sharing between unrelated individuals. Conclusions relied on cross-sectional statistical analysis, since the same donors could not be followed over many years. In beta out-of-frame sequences, excess twin sharing was weaker, because having fewer shared sequences lowered the signal-to-noise ratio. Fewer insertions were carried by abundant cord blood beta clonotypes; a weaker similar trend was observed in young adult naive repertoires, while no such trend was observed in memory repertoires.

On this clonotype: Its cognate antigen has yet to be identified. The record has no base qualities; no much larger clone is one base away.

Every donor was a healthy Caucasian. Three unrelated non-twin adults were also sequenced: a male aged 18 to 30, a male aged 50 to 60 and a female aged 50 to 60. Using Miltenyi CD45RO+ enrichment and human naive T-cell isolation kits, memory (CD45RO+) and naive T cells were isolated from PBMC. Library method: 5' RACE. Reads for this sample came from an Illumina HiSeq 2000. Template switching introduced a universal primer binding site; the final cDNA contained a unique molecular identifier, enabling accurate counting of TCR cDNA molecules. Specific primers in the conserved constant-segment region were used to synthesize first-strand cDNA for TCR alpha and beta chains. To control for contamination, every cDNA library carried two barcodes: a SMART-Mk sample barcode plus Illumina barcodes. TruSeq adapter sequences along with Illumina sample barcodes were introduced in two successive PCR steps. The TCR alpha and beta cDNA libraries were sequenced on the Illumina HiSeq platform using custom primers. Concerning the study's data processing: Raw reads were processed with MiGEC to extract unique molecular identifiers, and MiXCR was used to determine CDR3 positions. Recombination models were inferred per individual with the repgenHMM and IGoR tools using an EM algorithm. Shared clonotypes were analyzed with the tcR package in R, and sharing was normalized by the product of cloneset sizes. To study raw recombination without the effects of thymic and clonal selection, out-of-frame nonproductive sequences were analyzed. Clones were called with MiXCR by TCRdb after fastp trimmed the public reads at Q25, and only in-frame beta chains were retained. When rows share a CDR3 protein, they turn into one entry using the most common DNA and genes. The authors' filters were not applied to this entry. The sample records 400,000 to 500,000 distinct CDR3 sequences, about 18% of which are singletons. Roughly 12% of the sample is held by the ten biggest clonotypes.

Sample: naive T cells sorted from blood. The cell subset or site tag for this specimen amounts to: cells isolated with a human naive T-cell isolation kit. The receptor's source is a man aged 45 to 65 in good health.

The CDR3 protein sequence reads: CASSQEGDRRPPDTQYF. The sequenced DNA is TGTGCCAGCAGCCAAGAAGGGGACAGGAGGCCTCCAGATACGCAGTATTTT. The chain was built from TRBV4-2 and TRBJ2-3; 8 central nucleotides agree with TRBD1. Compared with germline, V lacks 0 bases and J lacks 4 bases; bases without a gene match: 9. Spanning cysteine to phenylalanine, the CDR3 consists of 17 amino acids. The sequence is cut down to CDR3 DNA, 51 bases in frame from base 1. CDR1 and CDR2 are read off the germline V gene as LGHNA and YNFKEQ.